The next 23 T cell receptor beta chains were all read from a single sample in a study of graft-versus-host responses after intestinal transplantation. The repertoire was sequenced with immunoSEQ multiplex PCR; TCRdb's copy has only in-frame clones and lacks some. The data hold approximately 77,000 clones, with roughly 89% observed a single time. These receptors have no identified antigens. The sample was unstimulated CD4+ T cells sorted from spleen or lymph node cells, taken before intestinal transplant. The source of these receptors is a human donor who received an intestinal transplant.

The gene calls are TRBV25-1 and TRBJ2-5; TRBD1 matches 8 bases. The CDR3 is 14 residues long. Per germline, CDR1 MGHDK and CDR2 SYGVNS. J gave up 5 bases and V 4 bases, and 6 bases lay outside the gene matches. The CDR3, as DNA: TGTGCCAGCAGTGTCGCAGGGGGCATCGAGACCCAGTACTTC. It encodes CASSVAGGIETQYF.

The chain couples TRBV25-1 to TRBJ2-5; possibly TRBD2 for D (6 bases). The V end lost 8 bases, the J end lost 1 base, and 11 bases lay between the germline ends. This CDR3 contains 13 residues. Looked up from germline, CDR1 is MGHDK and CDR2 is SYGVNS. In DNA, the CDR3 is TGTGCCAGCGGGGAGGTACCCCAAGAGACCCAGTACTTC. Translated: CASGEVPQETQYF.

The gene calls are TRBV6-6 and TRBJ1-5, with 10 nucleotides matching TRBD1. The CDR3 spans 14 residues. Germline CDR1 reads MNHNY; CDR2 reads SVGAGI (reference sequence). The junction had 10 bases not matched to a gene; V was cut back by 8 bases and J by 9 bases. The CDR3 sequence: CASGPGQGPGPQHF. DNA for the CDR3: TGTGCCAGCGGTCCGGGACAGGGGCCCGGGCCCCAGCATTTT.

V and J are TRBV2 and TRBJ2-1; possibly TRBD1 for D (5 bases). CDR1 and CDR2 from the germline V gene are SNHLY and FYNNEI. The V end was cut by 3 bases, the J end by 10 bases, with 13 bases between. This CDR3 comprises 13 residues. The CDR3 here is CASSEMWGTEQFF. DNA of the CDR3: TGTGCCAGCAGTGAGATGTGGGGCACAGAGCAGTTCTTC.

The chain uses TRBV6-1 and TRBJ1-2, with 7 bases identical to TRBD1. The CDR3 has 12 amino acids. Germline CDR1 reads MNHNS; CDR2 reads SASEGT. V shed 7 bases and J 6 bases; nucleotides not matched to a gene: 5. The CDR3 region has the DNA TGTGCCAGCAACAGGGGAGGCGATGGCTACACCTTC. Translation gives CASNRGGDGYTF.

This chain uses TRBV7-9 with TRBJ1-1; unclear D gene. V dropped 1 base and J dropped 8 bases, with 2 bases sitting between them. The CDR3 has 10 amino acids. Germline lookup yields CDR1 SEHNR and CDR2 FQNEAQ (reference sequence). The CDR3 bases are TGTGCCAGCAGCTTAGTAGAAGCTTTCTTT. Protein: CASSLVEAFF.

This clone was counted a single time. The rearrangement uses TRBV6-1 and TRBJ1-5; D is possibly TRBD1 (6 bases). V was clipped by 5 bases and J by 1 base, with 12 bases between them. This CDR3 is 15 amino acids long. Germline lookup yields CDR1 MNHNS and CDR2 SASEGT. The CDR3 spells CASSTRDRSNQPQHF. Written as DNA, the CDR3 is TGTGCCAGCAGTACCAGAGACAGGAGCAATCAGCCCCAGCATTTT.

This clone was seen only once. The V call is TRBV6-1, the J call TRBJ2-7; a possible D gene is TRBD1 (6 bases). CDR1 is MNHNS, CDR2 SASEGT, per germline. This CDR3 region has 14 residues. The ends were cut back, 6 bases at V and 0 bases at J, with 12 bases in the middle. The DNA for the CDR3 is TGTGCCAGCAGAGGTCAGGGGATCTCCTACGAGCAGTACTTC. Residues: CASRGQGISYEQYF.

This chain connects TRBV10-2 to TRBJ1-2; D possibly corresponds to TRBD1 (5 bases). The V gene's germline CDR1 is WSHSY and CDR2 SAAADI. The CDR3 is made up of 15 amino acids. V was trimmed by 5 bases and J by 5 bases, leaving 18 bases between them. CDR3 in amino acids: CASSLDTSRGYGYTF. The CDR3, as DNA: TGCGCCAGCAGTCTGGACACCTCCCGTGGATATGGCTACACCTTC.

This clone has more than one count but fewer than ten. This sequence joins TRBV28 and TRBJ1-2, with a tentative D call TRBD1 (6 bases). Looked up from germline, CDR1 is MDHEN and CDR2 is SYDVKM. The CDR3 consists of 15 residues. V was trimmed by 3 bases and J by 1 base, leaving 12 bases between them. CDR3 in amino acids: CASSLGQGINYGYTF. The CDR3 bases are TGTGCCAGCAGTTTGGGGCAGGGGATTAACTATGGCTACACCTTC.

The chain uses TRBV2 and TRBJ1-1, with D hard to call. The CDR3 is 13 amino acids. Trimming removed 8 bases from V and 4 bases from J, with 14 bases in between. CDR1 is SNHLY and CDR2 is FYNNEI in the germline V gene. The CDR3 DNA follows: TGTGCCAGCGTACCCCCCATGAGCACTGAAGCTTTCTTT. Encoded protein: CASVPPMSTEAFF. Supplemented by reference TRBV2 and TRBJ1-1, the full variable domain reads EPEVTQTPSHQVTQMGQEVILRCVPISNHLYFYWYRQILGQKVEFLVSFYNNEISEKSEIFDDQFSVERPDGSNFTLKIRSTKLEDSAMYFCASVPPMSTEAFFGQGTRLTVV.

This clone was seen only a few times. The CDR3 sequence: CASSPGGGNYGYTF. CDR3 DNA sequence: TGTGCCAGCTCACCCGGCGGGGGCAACTATGGCTACACCTTC. The V call is TRBV18, the J call TRBJ1-2; possible D gene TRBD1, 6 bases. V gave up 3 bases and J gave up 2 bases, with 10 bases separating them. The CDR3 runs 14 residues. CDR1 and CDR2 from the germline V gene are KGHSH and LQKENI.

Worth noting for this clone: The sample contains more than one DNA sequence encoding this CDR3. CDR3 residues: CSVGQGYGYTF. The CDR3 nucleotides read TGCAGCGTGGGACAGGGCTATGGCTACACCTTC. The chain carries TRBV29-1 and TRBJ1-2, with 9 bases lining up with TRBD1. Germline V gives CDR1 SQVTM, CDR2 ANQGSEA. This CDR3 is built from 11 residues. The trim removed 6 bases at V and 4 bases at J, leaving 0 bases unmatched.

The CDR3 DNA is TGTGCCAGCAGCTTAGTGGGGGGATTGGCCGGGGAGCTGTTTTTT. This translates into CASSLVGGLAGELFF. The V gene is TRBV7-2, the J gene TRBJ2-2; D might be TRBD2 (6 bases). V shed 1 base and J shed 6 bases, with 12 bases lying between them. The length of the CDR3 is 15 residues. CDR1 SGHTA and CDR2 FQGNSA come from the germline V gene.

This clone is a singleton in its sample. The CDR3 DNA reads as TGCGCCAGCAGCTTGGTAGCGGGGGCGACGACAACCTCCTACGAGCAGTACTTC. This encodes CASSLVAGATTTSYEQYF. The chain has TRBV5-1 and TRBJ2-7, with TRBD2 matching 9 bases. The V gene's germline CDR1 is SGHRS and CDR2 YFSETQ. The J segment lost 0 bases and the V segment lost 0 bases, leaving 10 bases of the junction unmatched. The CDR3 contains 18 residues.

This clone has a single count. The chain joins TRBV29-1 to TRBJ2-1; 11 bases are a match to TRBD2. The CDR3 is made up of 14 amino acids. The V gene's germline CDR1 is SQVTM and CDR2 ANQGSEA. V dropped 6 bases and J dropped 6; count of bases not matched to a gene: 7. For the CDR3, the DNA is TGCAGCGTCCTTAGCGGGGGGGCCGCCAATGAGCAGTTCTTC. Translation: CSVLSGGAANEQFF.

This chain connects TRBV9 to TRBJ2-2, with 11 bases lining up with TRBD2. CDR3 length: 15 residues. V dropped 4 bases and J dropped 8; count of bases not matched to a gene: 7. The germline V gene has CDR1 SGDLS and CDR2 YYNGEE. CDR3 sequence: CASSQLAGVGGELFF. CDR3 bases: TGTGCCAGCAGCCAACTAGCGGGAGTGGGGGGGGAGCTGTTTTTT. Drawing the rest from reference TRBV9 and TRBJ2-2, the complete variable domain is DSGVTQTPKHLITATGQRVTLRCSPRSGDLSVYWYQQSLDQGLQFLIQYYNGEERAKGNILERFSAQQFPDLHSELNLSSLELGDSALYFCASSQLAGVGGELFFGEGSRLTVL.

The rearrangement joins TRBV6-4 to TRBJ2-2, with 11 bases matching TRBD2. The germline V gene has CDR1 MRHNA and CDR2 SNTAGT. This CDR3 comprises 18 residues. The V gene end was trimmed by 2 bases and the J gene end by 1 base; junction bases not matched to a gene: 6. The DNA of the CDR3 is TGTGCCAGCAGTGACGTGACTAGCGGGAACATGAACACCGGGGAGCTGTTTTTT. It is translated as CASSDVTSGNMNTGELFF.

The gene calls are TRBV19 and TRBJ1-5; TRBD1 might be the D (6 bases). Trimming removed 0 bases at V and 2 bases at J, with 11 bases between. CDR1 and CDR2 (germline): LNHDA, SQIVND (reference sequence). CDR3 size: 16 residues. The CDR3 DNA sequence: TGTGCCAGTAGTATAGAGGCAGGGGTAGGCAATCAGCCCCAGCATTTT. This gives the protein CASSIEAGVGNQPQHF.

J is TRBJ2-7 and V is TRBV28, with a tentative D call TRBD1 (5 bases). Germline loops: CDR1 MDHEN, CDR2 SYDVKM. Trimming removed 2 bases at V and 2 bases at J, with 10 bases between. This CDR3 is 14 amino acids long. This chain's CDR3 is CASSLGAAPYEQYF. CDR3 DNA: TGTGCCAGCAGTTTAGGGGCTGCTCCCTACGAGCAGTACTTC. The variable domain in full, with the rest retrieved from reference TRBV28 and TRBJ2-7, is DVKVTQSSRYLVKRTGEKVFLECVQDMDHENMFWYRQDPGLGLRLIYFSYDVKMKEKGDIPEGYSVSREKKERFSLILESASTNQTSMYLCASSLGAAPYEQYFGPGTRLTVT.

In regard to this clone: This sample also contains other DNA sequences that code for the same CDR3. This chain joins TRBV2 and TRBJ2-5; 9 positions agree with TRBD2. Germline loops: CDR1 SNHLY, CDR2 FYNNEI. V lost 7 bases to trimming and J lost 5 bases; unmatched junction nucleotides: 11. This CDR3 has 15 amino acids. CDR3 sequence (DNA): TGTGCCAGCATGCCAGGAGCGGGGGGACGGGAGACCCAGTACTTC. Protein sequence: CASMPGAGGRETQYF.

V usage is TRBV5-5 and J usage is TRBJ1-3, with unresolved D. V lost 4 bases, J lost 4 bases, and 12 bases lay in between. CDR1 and CDR2 (germline): SGHKS, YYEKEE (reference sequence). CDR3 length: 14 amino acids. CDR3 nucleotide sequence: TGTGCCAGCAGCGACTCATTTCCGGGAAACACCATATATTTT. Translated, it gives CASSDSFPGNTIYF.

J is TRBJ1-2 and V is TRBV21-1; the table gives TRBD1 as D, unverified against the DNA. TRBV21-1 is a listed pseudogene. The CDR3 runs 16 residues. The CDR3 protein is CARTGQGSKVGYGYTF. The CDR3 bases are TGTGCCAGGACGGGACAGGGGTCAAAGGTTGGGTATGGCTACACCTTC.